This record looks at one T cell receptor beta chain sequence and its context. Its matching antigen is unknown. The sample is drawn from a study of CXCR3-negative and CXCR3-positive naive CD8 T cells. Findings of the study overall: Naive cells used TRBV-TRBJ genes in much the same way whether CXCR3-negative or CXCR3-positive; memory cells did not. CD5 surface expression was similar among naive subsets, and TCR strength was estimated by inference from TRB CDR3 properties. Diversity in memory CD8+ cells fell much lower than the comparably high levels seen in both naive subsets.

Every CD8+ subset sample held approximately 320,000 flow-sorted cells, done in triplicate. With UMI labels, 5' RACE was used to prepare the TRB cDNA libraries. Reanalyzing the 5' RACE reads, TCRdb keeps one entry per CDR3 protein, without DNA. This sample's clone table lists tens of thousands of distinct CDR3 sequences. This clonotype originated in a human donor in good health. Some clones in this sample may be carry-over from other donors' samples. Material for sequencing was memory CD8+ T cells from blood.

CDR3: CASSEVAGGGYTEQFF. This chain links TRBV6-1 with TRBJ2-1; TCRdb picks TRBD2, but there is no DNA to check that call. Germline V gene sequence: CDR1 MNHNS, CDR2 SASEGT. This CDR3 spans 16 amino acids.